The rows below give T cell receptor beta chains drawn from one sample of a study of T cell responses to AZD1222 COVID-19 vaccine. Data came from immunoSEQ multiplex PCR; TCRdb stores just in-frame clones and leaves some out. Of under 250,000 clones in the sample, 90% to 95% were seen once. Source: peripheral blood, taken on day 0 of MenACWY control vaccination. The receptors stem from an adult in good health. Each CDR3 is given with its conserved first and last residue. D genes are given only for firm matches. Clone sizes are given selectively: once, few, many, or a class where the clone is expanded.

V gene: TRBV14; clone size: .; D gene: TRBD1; J gene: TRBJ1-6; CDR3 protein: CASSPSRTGNNSPLHF; CDR3 DNA: TGTGCCAGCAGCCCCTCCCGGACAGGGAATAATTCACCCCTCCACTTT
V gene: TRBV24-1; clone size: .; D gene: .; J gene: TRBJ1-4; CDR3 protein: CATSDFTGTAKEKLFF; CDR3 DNA: TGTGCCACCAGTGACTTCACCGGGACCGCGAAAGAAAAACTGTTTTTT
V gene: TRBV7-2; clone size: .; D gene: .; J gene: TRBJ1-5; CDR3 protein: CASSLAGMGGSNQPQHF; CDR3 DNA: TGTGCCAGCAGCTTAGCGGGAATGGGGGGTAGCAATCAGCCCCAGCATTTT
V gene: TRBV12-3/TRBV12-4; clone size: .; D gene: .; J gene: TRBJ1-6; CDR3 protein: CASSDLNSPLHF; CDR3 DNA: TGTGCCAGCAGTGACCTGAATTCACCCCTCCACTTT
V gene: TRBV10-1; clone size: .; D gene: TRBD1; J gene: TRBJ1-5; CDR3 protein: CASSDPGTGRQPQHF; CDR3 DNA: TGCGCCAGCAGTGATCCCGGGACAGGGCGTCAGCCCCAGCATTTT
V gene: TRBV5-1; clone size: .; D gene: TRBD2; J gene: TRBJ2-1; CDR3 protein: CASSIPPASGYDEQFF; CDR3 DNA: TGCGCCAGCAGCATCCCCCCAGCTAGCGGGTACGATGAGCAGTTCTTC
V gene: TRBV5-1; clone size: .; D gene: TRBD1; J gene: TRBJ2-1; CDR3 protein: CASSLTGAYNEQFF; CDR3 DNA: TGCGCCAGCAGCTTGACAGGGGCCTACAATGAGCAGTTCTTC
V gene: TRBV7-2; clone size: .; D gene: .; J gene: TRBJ1-2; CDR3 protein: CASSRPQDLNYGYTF; CDR3 DNA: TGTGCCAGCAGCCGCCCACAGGACCTCAACTATGGCTACACCTTC
V gene: TRBV18; clone size: .; D gene: .; J gene: TRBJ2-1; CDR3 protein: CASSPERRDAPVF; CDR3 DNA: TGTGCCAGCTCACCGGAACGACGGGACGCGCCGGTCTTC
V gene: TRBV5-6; clone size: few; D gene: TRBD1; J gene: TRBJ2-5; CDR3 protein: CASSLVYGTGDETQYF; CDR3 DNA: TGTGCCAGCAGCTTGGTGTATGGGACAGGGGACGAGACCCAGTACTTC
V gene: TRBV5-6; clone size: .; D gene: .; J gene: TRBJ1-5; CDR3 protein: CASSLAGGQPQHF; CDR3 DNA: TGTGCCAGCAGCTTGGCCGGGGGCCAGCCCCAGCATTTT
V gene: TRBV18; clone size: .; D gene: TRBD1; J gene: TRBJ1-2; CDR3 protein: CASSADRNYGYTF; CDR3 DNA: TGTGCCAGCTCGGCGGACAGGAACTATGGCTACACCTTC
V gene: TRBV4-1; clone size: .; D gene: .; J gene: TRBJ2-5; CDR3 protein: CASSQTPLEPGTQYF; CDR3 DNA: TGCGCCAGCAGCCAAACCCCCCTGGAACCGGGGACCCAGTACTTC
V gene: TRBV6-1; clone size: .; D gene: .; J gene: TRBJ1-1; CDR3 protein: CASSQVPLGGASEAFF; CDR3 DNA: TGTGCCAGCAGTCAAGTGCCCCTCGGGGGCGCATCTGAAGCTTTCTTT
V gene: TRBV4-2; clone size: .; D gene: .; J gene: TRBJ1-4; CDR3 protein: CASSQVEIGTLGRSNEKLFF; CDR3 DNA: TGTGCCAGCAGCCAAGTCGAGATCGGGACACTTGGGAGGTCTAATGAAAAACTGTTTTTT
V gene: TRBV4-3; clone size: .; D gene: .; J gene: TRBJ2-3; CDR3 protein: CASSQQGRTSTDTQYF; CDR3 DNA: TGCGCCAGCAGCCAACAGGGGCGTACTAGCACAGATACGCAGTATTTT
V gene: TRBV5-5; clone size: .; D gene: .; J gene: TRBJ1-1; CDR3 protein: CASSFSLQGTEAFF; CDR3 DNA: TGTGCCAGCAGCTTCTCTCTCCAGGGCACTGAAGCTTTCTTT
V gene: TRBV19; clone size: .; D gene: TRBD1; J gene: TRBJ1-1; CDR3 protein: CASSGPGTARRAFF; CDR3 DNA: TGTGCCAGTAGTGGGCCCGGGACAGCCCGAAGAGCTTTCTTT
V gene: TRBV7-2; clone size: .; D gene: .; J gene: TRBJ1-6; CDR3 protein: CASSLLAAQLRSPLHF; CDR3 DNA: TGTGCCAGCAGCCTCCTAGCGGCGCAATTAAGGTCACCCCTCCACTTT
V gene: TRBV2; clone size: few; D gene: TRBD1; J gene: TRBJ1-1; CDR3 protein: CASSKTGTGGRRDHDTEAFF; CDR3 DNA: TGTGCCAGCAGTAAAACCGGGACAGGGGGACGGCGCGACCACGACACTGAAGCTTTCTTT
V gene: TRBV4-3; clone size: .; D gene: .; J gene: TRBJ1-6; CDR3 protein: CASSQDRGGSPLHF; CDR3 DNA: TGCGCCAGCAGCCAAGACAGGGGCGGTTCACCCCTCCACTTT
V gene: TRBV27; clone size: .; D gene: .; J gene: TRBJ1-1; CDR3 protein: CASSLRGNTEAFF; CDR3 DNA: TGTGCCAGCAGTTTGAGGGGAAACACTGAAGCTTTCTTT
V gene: TRBV6-6; clone size: few; D gene: TRBD1; J gene: TRBJ1-4; CDR3 protein: CASSQARGLTNEKLFF; CDR3 DNA: TGTGCCAGCAGCCAGGCGAGGGGGCTGACTAATGAAAAACTGTTTTTT
V gene: TRBV3-1/TRBV3-2; clone size: .; D gene: .; J gene: TRBJ2-1; CDR3 protein: CASSQGTLYNEQFF; CDR3 DNA: TGTGCCAGCAGCCAAGGGACACTATACAATGAGCAGTTCTTC
V gene: TRBV5-1; clone size: .; D gene: .; J gene: TRBJ1-2; CDR3 protein: CASSLVATGEYGYTF; CDR3 DNA: TGCGCCAGCAGCTTGGTGGCGACAGGAGAATATGGCTACACCTTC
V gene: TRBV7-2; clone size: .; D gene: .; J gene: TRBJ1-6; CDR3 protein: CASTWGGGSYNSPLHF; CDR3 DNA: TGTGCCAGCACCTGGGGTGGGGGCTCCTATAATTCACCCCTCCACTTT
V gene: TRBV28; clone size: once; D gene: .; J gene: TRBJ2-3; CDR3 protein: CASHPPSGSTDTQYF; CDR3 DNA: TGTGCCAGCCACCCCCCAAGCGGGAGCACAGATACGCAGTATTTT
V gene: TRBV9; clone size: few; D gene: TRBD1; J gene: TRBJ2-2; CDR3 protein: CASSARQGSAGELFF; CDR3 DNA: TGTGCCAGCAGCGCCAGACAGGGTAGCGCCGGGGAGCTGTTTTTT